This T cell receptor beta chain derives from a study of CD8+CD57+ T cells in acquired aplastic anemia. About the study: When averaged, DNA from sorted CD4+ and CD8+ cells came to 2.5 to 3.5 ug. General study results and limits: Both patients and controls carried the same twenty-nine CD8+ CDR3 sequences. Statistical testing detected no significant gap in CD8+ Simpson's diversity between patients and controls.

The germline V gene encodes CDR1 SGHNT and CDR2 YYREEE (reference sequence). CDR3 length: 16 residues. Details on this clonotype: Its target is unknown. Relative to the germline gene, one junction end is altered; a read error may explain this.

Profiling of TCR beta VDJ combinations and CDR3 sequences used genomic DNA as template. TCRdb ran MiXCR on the reads and lists one entry per CDR3 protein. The sample includes some 240,000 distinct CDR3 sequences, about 37% seen only once; the top ten take 1% to 1.3%. This clonotype was obtained from a human donor in good health, serving as a control. The chain has TRBV5-4 and TRBJ2-7; TRBD2 matches at 12 bases. The specimen was sorted CD4+, CD8+, or CD8+CD57+ T cells (not recorded which) from PBMCs. As DNA, the CDR3 is TGTGCCAGCAGCTTGGGGACTAGCGGGAACACAGATACGCAGTATTTC. Protein product: CASSLGTSGNTDTQYF.